The rows below give T cell receptor beta chains drawn from one sample of a study of persistence of HIV-infected CD4 T cells. Their antigens are not known. Produced via immunoSEQ multiplex PCR; TCRdb's table is partial and in-frame only. The data show roughly 43,000 clones, 89% seen once. The input for sequencing was CD4+ T cells sorted from PBMCs after 18-hour stimulation, taken from a patient who received antiretroviral therapy. Source of these receptors: an adult man with HIV who was CMV-seropositive. The CDR3 runs from the conserved cysteine through the conserved F or W. The order of the fields is J gene, CDR3 length, V gene, D gene, clone size, CDR3 DNA, CDR3 protein. D genes are given only for firm matches. The size of a clone is reported for some rows only, either as once, few or many, or as a class for expanded clones.

j_gene: TRBJ1-1; len: 13; v_gene: TRBV7-9; d_gene: TRBD1; abundance: .; CDR3nt: TGTGCCAGCAGCCTGGACAGGAGAACTGAAGCTTTCTTT; CDR3aa: CASSLDRRTEAFF
j_gene: TRBJ1-1; len: 14; v_gene: TRBV11-2; d_gene: .; abundance: .; CDR3nt: TGTGCCAGCAGCTTAGTGGCCTACGGGACTGAAGCTTTCTTT; CDR3aa: CASSLVAYGTEAFF
j_gene: TRBJ2-1; len: 14; v_gene: TRBV6-2/TRBV6-3; d_gene: .; abundance: .; CDR3nt: TGTGCCAGCAGTTACTACGGAGGGACCAATGAGCAGTTCTTC; CDR3aa: CASSYYGGTNEQFF
j_gene: TRBJ1-3; len: 17; v_gene: TRBV10-3; d_gene: TRBD1; abundance: .; CDR3nt: TGTGCCATCAGTGAGTCAAGTCAGGGGGTAGAAAGAAACACCATATATTTT; CDR3aa: CAISESSQGVERNTIYF
j_gene: TRBJ2-1; len: 13; v_gene: TRBV3-1/TRBV3-2; d_gene: TRBD2; abundance: .; CDR3nt: TGTGCCAGCAGCCAAGCCACTAGCGGTGAGCAGTTCTTC; CDR3aa: CASSQATSGEQFF
j_gene: TRBJ1-4; len: 12; v_gene: TRBV12-3/TRBV12-4; d_gene: .; abundance: .; CDR3nt: TGTGCCAGCAGTTTAGGTGACAGAGAACTGTTTTTT; CDR3aa: CASSLGDRELFF
j_gene: TRBJ1-1; len: 13; v_gene: TRBV18; d_gene: .; abundance: .; CDR3nt: TGTGCCAGCTCTAAGGATGGGAACACTGAAGCTTTCTTT; CDR3aa: CASSKDGNTEAFF
j_gene: TRBJ1-5; len: 13; v_gene: TRBV6-6; d_gene: .; abundance: .; CDR3nt: TGTGCCAGCAGGCCGGGTCCCAATCAGCCCCAGCATTTT; CDR3aa: CASRPGPNQPQHF
j_gene: TRBJ2-1; len: 14; v_gene: TRBV9; d_gene: TRBD2; abundance: .; CDR3nt: TGTGCCAGCAGCGTCGGGACTACCTACAATGAGCAGTTCTTC; CDR3aa: CASSVGTTYNEQFF
j_gene: TRBJ1-1; len: 15; v_gene: TRBV11-2; d_gene: .; abundance: .; CDR3nt: TGTGCCAGCAGCTTAGATACTGCAGCGAACACTGAAGCTTTCTTT; CDR3aa: CASSLDTAANTEAFF
j_gene: TRBJ1-5; len: 13; v_gene: TRBV2; d_gene: .; abundance: .; CDR3nt: TGTGCCAGCAGTGGGGATAGCAATCAGCCCCAGCATTTT; CDR3aa: CASSGDSNQPQHF
j_gene: TRBJ2-7; len: 15; v_gene: TRBV7-2; d_gene: .; abundance: .; CDR3nt: TGTGCCAGCAGCTTAGACAACAACAGGTTCTACGAGCAGTACTTC; CDR3aa: CASSLDNNRFYEQYF
j_gene: TRBJ1-3; len: 17; v_gene: TRBV30; d_gene: TRBD1; abundance: .; CDR3nt: TGTGCCTGGAGCCGAAGACAGGGGGCGGATTCTGGAAACACCATATATTTT; CDR3aa: CAWSRRQGADSGNTIYF
j_gene: TRBJ2-4; len: 18; v_gene: TRBV6-4; d_gene: TRBD2; abundance: .; CDR3nt: TGTGCCAGCACCCCAGAGCCACGGGGGGGCCTAGCCAAAAACATTCAGTACTTC; CDR3aa: CASTPEPRGGLAKNIQYF
j_gene: TRBJ2-1; len: 15; v_gene: TRBV2; d_gene: .; abundance: .; CDR3nt: TGTGCCAGCATCGGGGATCCCAACTCCTACAATGAGCAGTTCTTC; CDR3aa: CASIGDPNSYNEQFF
j_gene: TRBJ1-1; len: 13; v_gene: TRBV19; d_gene: .; abundance: .; CDR3nt: TGTGCCAGTACCGTGAGGGGAAGGACTGAAGCTTTCTTT; CDR3aa: CASTVRGRTEAFF
j_gene: TRBJ1-5; len: 14; v_gene: TRBV15; d_gene: .; abundance: once; CDR3nt: TGTGCCACCAGCAGAGAAGGGGGTAATCAGCCCCAGCATTTT; CDR3aa: CATSREGGNQPQHF
j_gene: TRBJ2-2; len: 17; v_gene: TRBV2; d_gene: .; abundance: .; CDR3nt: TGTGCCAGCAGCCCCTTGGGGGGAGAGAGTGGCACCGGGGAGCTGTTTTTT; CDR3aa: CASSPLGGESGTGELFF
j_gene: TRBJ2-7; len: 14; v_gene: TRBV5-1; d_gene: .; abundance: .; CDR3nt: TGCGCCAGCAGCTTGTGGGAAGGGATCGACGAGCAGTACTTC; CDR3aa: CASSLWEGIDEQYF
j_gene: TRBJ2-7; len: 16; v_gene: TRBV29-1; d_gene: TRBD2; abundance: once; CDR3nt: TGCAGCGTTGAAGGAGCCAGGGCTAGCGGGACCTACGAGCAGTACTTC; CDR3aa: CSVEGARASGTYEQYF